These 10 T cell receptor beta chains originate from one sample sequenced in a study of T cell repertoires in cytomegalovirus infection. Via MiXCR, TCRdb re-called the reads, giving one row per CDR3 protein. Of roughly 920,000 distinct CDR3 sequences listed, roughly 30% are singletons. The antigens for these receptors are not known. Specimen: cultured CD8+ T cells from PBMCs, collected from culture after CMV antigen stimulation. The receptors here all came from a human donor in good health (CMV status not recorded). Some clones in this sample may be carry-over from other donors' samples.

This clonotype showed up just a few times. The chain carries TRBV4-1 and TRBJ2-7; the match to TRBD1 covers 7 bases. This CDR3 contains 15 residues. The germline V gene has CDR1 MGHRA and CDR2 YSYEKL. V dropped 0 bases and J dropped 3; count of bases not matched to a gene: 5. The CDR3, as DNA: TGCGCCAGCAGCCAAGAGGACAGGCCAAACTACGAGCAGTACTTC. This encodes CASSQEDRPNYEQYF.

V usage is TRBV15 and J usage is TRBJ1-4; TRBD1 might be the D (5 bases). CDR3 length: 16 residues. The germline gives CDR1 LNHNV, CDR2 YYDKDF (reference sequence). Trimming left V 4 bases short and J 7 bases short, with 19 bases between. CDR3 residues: CATSTRVSGIIEKLFF. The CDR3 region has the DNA TGTGCCACCAGCACCCGCGTATCAGGGATTATTGAAAAACTGTTTTTT. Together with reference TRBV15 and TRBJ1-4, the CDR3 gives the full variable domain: DAMVIQNPRYQVTQFGKPVTLSCSQTLNHNVMYWYQQKSSQAPKLLFHYYDKDFNNEADTPDNFQSRRPNTSFCFLDIRSPGLGDTAMYLCATSTRVSGIIEKLFFGSGTQLSVL.

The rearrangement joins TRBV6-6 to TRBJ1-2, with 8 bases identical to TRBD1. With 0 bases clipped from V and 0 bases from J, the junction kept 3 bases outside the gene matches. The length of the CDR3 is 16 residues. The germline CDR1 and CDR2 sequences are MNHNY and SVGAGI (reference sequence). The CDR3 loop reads CASSYSPTGANYGYTF. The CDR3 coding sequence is TGTGCCAGCAGTTACTCGCCGACAGGGGCTAACTATGGCTACACCTTC.

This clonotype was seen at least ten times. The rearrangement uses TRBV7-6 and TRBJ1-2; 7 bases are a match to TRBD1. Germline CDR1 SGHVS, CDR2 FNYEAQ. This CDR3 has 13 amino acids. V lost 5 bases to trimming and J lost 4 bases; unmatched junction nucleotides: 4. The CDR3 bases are TGTGCCAGCAGCCCTGGGACAGCCTATGGCTACACCTTC. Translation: CASSPGTAYGYTF.

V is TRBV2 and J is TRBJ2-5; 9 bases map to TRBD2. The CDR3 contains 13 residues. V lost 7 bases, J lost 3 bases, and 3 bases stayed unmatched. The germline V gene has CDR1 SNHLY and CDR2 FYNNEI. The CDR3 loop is CASTASGEETQYF. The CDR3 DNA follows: TGTGCCAGCACGGCTAGCGGGGAAGAGACCCAGTACTTC.

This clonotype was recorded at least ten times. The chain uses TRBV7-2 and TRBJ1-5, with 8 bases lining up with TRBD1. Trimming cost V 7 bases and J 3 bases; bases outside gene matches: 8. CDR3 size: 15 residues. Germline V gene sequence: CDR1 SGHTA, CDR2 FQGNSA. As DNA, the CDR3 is TGTGCCAGCACCCAAGGACAGGGCTTCAATCAGCCCCAGCATTTT. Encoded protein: CASTQGQGFNQPQHF.

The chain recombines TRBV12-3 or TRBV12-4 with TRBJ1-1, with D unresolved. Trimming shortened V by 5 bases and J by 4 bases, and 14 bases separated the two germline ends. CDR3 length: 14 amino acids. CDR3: CASSGPLGLTEAFF. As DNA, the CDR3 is TGTGCCAGCAGTGGGCCACTGGGTCTCACTGAAGCTTTCTTT.

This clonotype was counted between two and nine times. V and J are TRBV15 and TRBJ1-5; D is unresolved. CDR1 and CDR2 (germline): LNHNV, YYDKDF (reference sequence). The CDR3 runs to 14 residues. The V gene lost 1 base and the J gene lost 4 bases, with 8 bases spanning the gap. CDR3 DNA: TGTGCCACCAGCAGAGTTTCCCTGAATCAGCCCCAGCATTTT. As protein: CATSRVSLNQPQHF.

The CDR3 sequence is CASSATGQSSYEQYF. The CDR3 coding sequence is TGTGCCAGCAGCGCAACAGGGCAAAGCTCCTACGAGCAGTACTTC. The chain carries TRBV7-3 and TRBJ2-7, with a weak D call TRBD1 (6 bases). The V gene lost 5 bases and the J gene lost 0 bases, with 14 bases spanning the gap. The CDR3 has 15 amino acids. The germline CDR1 and CDR2 sequences are SGHTA and FQGTGA.

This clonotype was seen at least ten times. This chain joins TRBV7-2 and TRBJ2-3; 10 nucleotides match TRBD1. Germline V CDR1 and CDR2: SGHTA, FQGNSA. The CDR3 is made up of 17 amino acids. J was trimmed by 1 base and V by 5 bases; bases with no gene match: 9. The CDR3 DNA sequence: TGTGCCAGCAGCACCTGGGACAGGGGAGGCGGCACAGATACGCAGTATTTT. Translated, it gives CASSTWDRGGGTDTQYF.